This TCR beta chain was sequenced for a study of blood T cell repertoires in COVID-19. About the study: The samples span acute and convalescent COVID-19 from the United States, Italy and Spain.

CDR3 length: 13 amino acids. CDR1 is LGHNT, CDR2 FRNRAP, per germline. V lost 0 bases to trimming and J lost 7 bases, with 10 bases between them. Measured with immunoSEQ multiplex PCR; TCRdb has only the in-frame clones, and not every one. The data show a few hundred thousand clones, under 90% seen once. The sequence came from a woman aged 40-49 years who had recovered from COVID-19. This chain joins TRBV12-5 and TRBJ2-7; D not certain. Sample: peripheral blood. CDR3 protein: CASGLVRSGEQYF. The CDR3 DNA sequence: TGTGCTAGTGGTTTGGTTCGGAGTGGGGAGCAGTACTTC.